The 24 T cell receptor beta chains in this list originate from one sample, sequenced in a study of regulatory T cells in long-lasting Graves disease. To make TCR beta libraries, researchers used iRepertoire HTBI primers and Arm-PCR of CDR3 regions. TCRdb re-called the multiplex PCR reads through MiXCR, storing one row per CDR3 protein. This repertoire shows 400,000 to 450,000 distinct CDR3 sequences, 15% found once; its top ten account for approximately 15%. The time point here: newly diagnosed GD, antithyroid drugs for less than 3 months. Extracted RNA from PBMCs served as the source of the TCR library. These data were also reused for a study on T cells in Graves' hyperthyroidism and ophthalmopathy.

The source material was peripheral blood mononuclear cells (PBMCs), sampled at new diagnosis, from a patient treated with antithyroid drugs. Receptor source: a woman in her twenties or thirties with Graves disease.

Notes on this clonotype: A much bigger clone sits one base away, suggesting this may be a read error. The J gene is TRBJ2-3, the V gene TRBV2, with 11 nucleotides matching TRBD1. The germline V gene has CDR1 SNHLY and CDR2 FYNNEI. The CDR3 extends over 15 amino acids. J lost 5 bases, V lost 6 bases, and 7 bases had no gene match. CDR3 amino acids: CASSKGQGGIDTQYF. The CDR3 DNA reads TGTGCCAGCAGCAAGGGACAGGGGGGCATAGATACGCAGTATTTT.

This sequence joins TRBV15 and TRBJ2-3, with TRBD2 matching over 12 bases. The tail of the sequence fits TRBJ2-7 better, so the J call may be wrong. CDR3 length equals 16 residues. Germline V gives CDR1 LNHNV, CDR2 YYDKDF (reference sequence). CDR3 nucleotide sequence: TGTGCCACCAGCCCCTACGGACTAGCGGGAAGCTACGAGCAGTACTTC. This sequence encodes CATSPYGLAGSYEQYF.

This clonotype has ten or more counts. The rearrangement uses TRBV12-3 or TRBV12-4 and TRBJ2-3; D unresolved. Deletions cut 6 bases from V and 2 bases from J, with 12 bases between. The CDR3 contains 14 residues. CDR3 sequence reads: CASRRTSATDTQYF. CDR3 coding DNA: TGTGCCAGCAGGAGGACCTCCGCCACAGATACGCAGTATTTT.

In this sample, this clonotype turned up a few times. This chain connects TRBV7-3 to TRBJ2-2; 11 bases agree with TRBD2. Germline V gene data show CDR1 as SGHTA and CDR2 as FQGTGA. The CDR3 extends over 16 amino acids. With 3 bases clipped from V and 8 bases from J, the junction kept 8 bases outside the gene matches. This CDR3 is CASSFTSGGSWGELFF. The CDR3 DNA sequence: TGTGCCAGCAGCTTCACTAGCGGGGGCTCCTGGGGGGAGCTGTTTTTT.

This clonotype was counted between two and nine times. The V call is TRBV12-3 or TRBV12-4, the J call TRBJ2-7; a possible D gene is TRBD2 (6 bases). The V and J ends lost 6 bases and 1 base respectively, with 16 bases between them. This CDR3 region has 15 residues. Here the CDR3 reads CASSGGPTTSYEQYF. CDR3 coding DNA: TGTGCCAGCAGCGGGGGACCTACAACTTCCTACGAGCAGTACTTC.

In this sample, this clonotype turned up many times. The chain links TRBV18 to TRBJ1-1; 7 nucleotides align to TRBD1. The CDR3 runs to 16 residues. Germline assignment: CDR1 KGHSH and CDR2 LQKENI. After removal of 8 bases from V and 0 bases from J, the junction contained 12 bases not matched to a gene. The CDR3: CASHQGPGQLNTEAFF. The CDR3 DNA reads TGTGCCAGCCATCAAGGCCCGGGACAGTTGAACACTGAAGCTTTCTTT.

This clonotype showed up many times. The J gene is TRBJ1-1, the V gene TRBV20-1; the D gene is possibly TRBD1 (6 bases). With 4 bases removed from V and 11 bases from J, the gap between germline ends came to 20 bases. The CDR3 length is 13 residues. Germline CDR1 reads DFQATT; CDR2 reads SNEGSKA (reference sequence). CDR3 DNA sequence: TGCAGTGCTATTGGCCCGAAAAGGGGGAGTGCTTTCTTT. This gives the protein CSAIGPKRGSAFF.

This clonotype was counted ten times or more. The chain recombines TRBV14 with TRBJ2-2; D is unclear. Germline V gives CDR1 SGHDN, CDR2 FVKESK. Trimming cost V 4 bases and J 2 bases, with 5 bases left between them. This CDR3 contains 13 residues. CDR3 DNA sequence: TGTGCCAGCAGCCGAATAAACACCGGGGAGCTGTTTTTT. Amino acids: CASSRINTGELFF. Supplemented by reference TRBV14 and TRBJ2-2, the full variable domain reads EAGVTQFPSHSVIEKGQTVTLRCDPISGHDNLYWYRRVMGKEIKFLLHFVKESKQDESGMPNNRFLAERTGGTYSTLKVQPAELEDSGVYFCASSRINTGELFFGEGSRLTVL.

This clonotype was detected only a few times. The genes are TRBV24-1 and TRBJ2-3, with D perhaps matching TRBD1 or TRBD2 (6 bases each). Per germline, CDR1 KGHDR and CDR2 SFDVKD. V lost 2 bases, J lost 7 bases, and 12 bases lay in between. CDR3 length equals 14 residues. CDR3 DNA: TGTGCCACCAGTGATTGGGGGGCCCCACATACGCAGTATTTT. This sequence encodes CATSDWGAPHTQYF.

This clonotype appeared a few times. The chain has TRBV7-3 and TRBJ2-3, with D perhaps matching TRBD1 (5 bases). V lost 5 bases to trimming and J lost 3 bases, with 12 bases between them. Germline-derived CDR1 and CDR2 are SGHTA and FQGTGA. The CDR3 spans 14 residues. CDR3 protein: CASSPSSGTDTQYF. The CDR3 DNA is TGTGCCAGCAGCCCCTCCTCAGGGACAGATACGCAGTATTTT.

This clonotype came up many times. The rearrangement links TRBV13 to TRBJ1-1, with no clear D. The V end was cut by 0 bases, the J end by 3 bases, with 11 bases between. The germline gives CDR1 PRHDT, CDR2 FYEKMQ (reference sequence). This CDR3 region has 15 residues. CDR3 sequence reads: CASSLGWGRDTEAFF. Here the CDR3 DNA reads TGTGCCAGCAGCTTAGGCTGGGGAAGGGACACTGAAGCTTTCTTT.

This clonotype has a count of ten or more. V gene TRBV7-2 combines with J gene TRBJ2-1; perhaps TRBD2 as D (5 bases). This CDR3 region has 14 residues. V was cut by 4 bases and J by 4 bases, with 11 bases left in between. In germline, CDR1 is SGHTA, CDR2 FQGNSA. The CDR3 bases are TGTGCCAGCAGCTCGGGGTGGGGATACAATGAGCAGTTCTTC. Translation: CASSSGWGYNEQFF.

V gene TRBV7-9 combines with J gene TRBJ2-7, with 10 bases aligning to TRBD2. The J segment lost 5 bases and the V segment lost 5 bases, leaving 6 bases of the junction unmatched. Germline loops: CDR1 SEHNR, CDR2 FQNEAQ (reference sequence). This CDR3 has 14 residues. The CDR3 region is CASSVTAGGNEQYF. CDR3 bases: TGTGCCAGCAGCGTAACAGCGGGAGGGAACGAGCAGTACTTC.

This clonotype was counted a few times. At one end, the junction sequence differs from germline, possibly due to a read error. The chain carries TRBV20-1 and TRBJ2-1, with 9 bases aligning to TRBD2. In germline, CDR1 is DFQATT, CDR2 SNEGSKA (reference sequence). CDR3 length: 15 residues. Here the CDR3 reads CSARPSGRKYNEPFF. CDR3 nucleotides: TGCAGTGCTAGGCCCAGCGGGAGGAAATACAATGAGCCGTTCTTC.

This clonotype has ten or more counts. The chain carries TRBV28 and TRBJ2-7; D unresolved. V lost 3 bases, J lost 3 bases, and 6 bases lay in between. Germline V lookup: CDR1 MDHEN, CDR2 SYDVKM. This CDR3 has 12 amino acids. The CDR3 bases are TGTGCCAGCAGTTTCTCGAACTACGAGCAGTACTTC. Its protein is CASSFSNYEQYF. Complete variable domain (other parts from reference TRBV28 and TRBJ2-7): DVKVTQSSRYLVKRTGEKVFLECVQDMDHENMFWYRQDPGLGLRLIYFSYDVKMKEKGDIPEGYSVSREKKERFSLILESASTNQTSMYLCASSFSNYEQYFGPGTRLTVT.

This clonotype turned up a few times. The chain joins TRBV28 to TRBJ2-7; 10 positions match TRBD2. Germline CDR1 reads MDHEN; CDR2 reads SYDVKM. There are 12 residues in the CDR3. V shed 8 bases, J shed 4 bases, and the junction held 2 bases outside the gene matches. CDR3: CASWTSGYEQYF. DNA of the CDR3: TGTGCCAGCTGGACTAGCGGTTACGAGCAGTACTTC.

This clonotype appeared many times. CDR3 residues: CASSPMTGAKKNIQYF. For the CDR3, the DNA is TGTGCCAGCAGCCCGATGACAGGGGCTAAAAAAAACATTCAGTACTTC. The rearrangement links TRBV11-2 to TRBJ2-4, with 8 bases identical to TRBD1. V lost 5 bases to trimming and J lost 4 bases; unmatched junction nucleotides: 10. Germline CDR1 reads SGHAT; CDR2 reads FQNNGV. The CDR3 consists of 16 residues. The whole variable domain, filled in from reference TRBV11-2 and TRBJ2-4, reads EAGVAQSPRYKIIEKRQSVAFWCNPISGHATLYWYQQILGQGPKLLIQFQNNGVVDDSQLPKDRFSAERLKGVDSTLKIQPAKLEDSAVYLCASSPMTGAKKNIQYFGAGTRLSVL.

This clonotype appeared many times. The chain couples TRBV11-2 to TRBJ2-3; TRBD1 agrees at 8 bases. This CDR3 spans 17 amino acids. Germline loops: CDR1 SGHAT, CDR2 FQNNGV. With 0 bases clipped from V and 4 bases from J, the junction kept 9 bases outside the gene matches. The CDR3 coding sequence is TGTGCCAGCAGCTTAGATTTCGGCAGGGGGCACTCAGATACGCAGTATTTT. It translates to CASSLDFGRGHSDTQYF.

V and J are TRBV15 and TRBJ2-3; weak D call: TRBD2 (6 bases). Trimming removed 0 bases at V and 0 bases at J, with 10 bases between. The germline V gene encodes CDR1 LNHNV and CDR2 YYDKDF (reference sequence). The CDR3 consists of 16 residues. The CDR3 loop is CATSRDGAGSTDTQYF. For the CDR3, the DNA is TGTGCCACCAGCAGAGATGGTGCGGGGAGCACAGATACGCAGTATTTT.

The chain combines TRBV15 with TRBJ2-1; 8 nucleotides line up with TRBD1. V gave up 6 bases and J gave up 5 bases; unmatched junction bases: 3. The CDR3 covers 13 residues. CDR1 is LNHNV, CDR2 YYDKDF, per germline (reference sequence). CDR3 residues: CATRRDRNNEQFF. In DNA form, the CDR3 reads TGTGCCACCAGGCGGGACAGGAACAATGAGCAGTTCTTC.

This clonotype was counted once. The junction shows a germline mismatch at one end, possibly a read error. The chain combines TRBV7-9 with TRBJ2-1; either TRBD1 or TRBD2 may supply D (5 bases each). Germline values: CDR1 SEHNR, CDR2 FQNEAQ (reference sequence). The CDR3 runs to 16 residues. The CDR3 sequence: CASSLMRGETYNGQFF. DNA for the CDR3: TGTGCCAGCAGCTTAATGAGAGGGGAGACCTACAATGGGCAGTTCTTC.

This clonotype was counted only a few times. The chain couples TRBV15 to TRBJ2-1; 11 bases are shared with TRBD2. The CDR3 has 16 amino acids. Unmatched junction bases numbered 9, after V lost 5 bases and J lost 6 bases. Germline V lookup: CDR1 LNHNV, CDR2 YYDKDF (reference sequence). The DNA of the CDR3 is TGTGCCACCAGCGCCACCGGGACTAGCGGATTCAATGAGCAGTTCTTC. Translated: CATSATGTSGFNEQFF.

This clonotype came up many times. The J gene is TRBJ1-5, the V gene TRBV28; D is perhaps TRBD1 (5 bases). V lost 5 bases and J 5 bases, leaving 19 bases between the germline ends. CDR3 length: 16 residues. Germline loops: CDR1 MDHEN, CDR2 SYDVKM. The CDR3 is CASSPGMGEAYQPQHF. In nucleotides, the CDR3 is TGTGCCAGCAGTCCGGGGATGGGGGAAGCCTATCAGCCCCAGCATTTT. Full variable domain (remainder filled in from reference TRBV28 and TRBJ1-5): DVKVTQSSRYLVKRTGEKVFLECVQDMDHENMFWYRQDPGLGLRLIYFSYDVKMKEKGDIPEGYSVSREKKERFSLILESASTNQTSMYLCASSPGMGEAYQPQHFGDGTRLSIL.

V is TRBV20-1 and J is TRBJ2-7, with 7 bases matching TRBD2. Germline CDR1 reads DFQATT; CDR2 reads SNEGSKA (reference sequence). V dropped 6 bases and J dropped 6; count of bases not matched to a gene: 11. The CDR3 totals 13 residues. CDR3 loop: CSAPGGEGSEQYF. CDR3 coding DNA: TGCAGTGCCCCCGGTGGGGAGGGGAGCGAGCAGTACTTC.